Reported below is one T cell receptor (beta chain). Per the original methods: Quantification of nucleated cells was approximated via reference gene primer amplification. Using immunoSEQ multiplex PCR, the repertoire was profiled, and TCRdb retains in-frame clones only, with some absent. Clone size and V and J calls were adopted from that table, with D and trimming inferred from the DNA. The sample records tens of thousands of clones, 65% to 90% being singletons. Germline CDR1 SGDLS, CDR2 YYNGEE. This CDR3 spans 15 amino acids. V was trimmed by 0 bases and J by 5 bases, leaving 12 bases between them. This sample is drawn from a study of blood T cell repertoires in COVID-19. The overall study: Acute-phase and convalescent COVID-19 samples originated in the United States, Italy and Spain. T cells, B-cell-depleted T cells, or PBMCs supplied cDNA or gDNA.

This TCR was sampled from a woman aged 55-69 years with acute or convalescent COVID-19. Sequencing input: peripheral blood. V and J are TRBV9 and TRBJ2-1; D perhaps matches TRBD1 (5 bases). The CDR3 sequence: CASSVGPRTNNEQFF. The CDR3 region has the DNA TGTGCCAGCAGCGTAGGCCCCCGGACAAACAATGAGCAGTTCTTC.